This T cell receptor beta chain was identified during a study of T cells after yellow fever vaccination. Study-wide findings and caveats: Abundant contaminating clonotypes from the bulk population could appear in FACS-sorted repertoires.

Comment on this clonotype: The target antigen is unknown.

It was through 5'RACE template switching that TCR cDNA was made, with a universal primer site and UMIs added. TCRdb reprocessed the 5' RACE reads via MiXCR and lists one record per CDR3 protein. This sample has about 550,000 distinct CDR3 sequences, with approximately 21% found just once. The CDR3 extends over 16 amino acids. Looked up from germline, CDR1 is LGHNT and CDR2 is FRNRAP. Trimming took 4 bases from V and 5 from J, leaving 20 bases between them. The receptor's source is a young man who received the YFV17D yellow fever vaccine. The J gene is TRBJ1-2, the V gene TRBV12-5; D is possibly TRBD1 (5 bases). This sample comprised PBMCs, obtained 15 days after the yellow fever booster vaccination. In DNA, the CDR3 is TGTGCTAGTGGTTCAACTTCGGGACGGATTTTATATGGCTACACCTTC. Its protein product is CASGSTSGRILYGYTF. The full variable domain, rest sourced from reference TRBV12-5 and TRBJ1-2, is DARVTQTPRHKVTEMGQEVTMRCQPILGHNTVFWYRQTMMQGLELLAYFRNRAPLDDSGMPKDRFSAEMPDATLATLKIQPSEPRDSAVYFCASGSTSGRILYGYTFGSGTRLTVV.